Presented here are 32 T cell receptor beta chains from one specimen sequenced in a study of OX40 agonist ivuxolimab in advanced cancers. The repertoire was sequenced with immunoSEQ multiplex PCR; TCRdb's copy has only in-frame clones and lacks some. The sample yields tens of thousands of clones, 84% seen once. This specimen consisted of CD4+ or CD8+ T cells sorted from blood, obtained in a trial of the OX40 agonist ivuxolimab. The receptors derive from an adult with an advanced solid tumor such as melanoma, head and neck, liver or kidney cancer.

The rearrangement uses TRBV10-3 and TRBJ2-5, with D perhaps TRBD2 (6 bases). The last part of the DNA fits TRBJ2-7 better; the J call may be wrong. CDR1 and CDR2 from the germline V gene are ENHRY and SYGVKD. CDR3 length equals 11 residues. The CDR3 is CAIRSGYEQYF. For the CDR3, the DNA is TGTGCCATCAGGAGCGGGTACGAGCAGTACTTC.

V is TRBV5-6 and J is TRBJ2-5; tentative D call: TRBD2 (5 bases). The germline V gene encodes CDR1 SGHDT and CDR2 YYEEEE. Between the trimmed V and J ends, which lost 4 bases and 4 bases, there was a span of 17 bases. The CDR3 contains 15 residues. CDR3 DNA: TGTGCCAGCAGCCCACTTACTAGTGCGGGAGAGACCCAGTACTTC. Residues: CASSPLTSAGETQYF.

The rearrangement uses TRBV6-4 and TRBJ2-3; D ambiguous. CDR3 length: 14 amino acids. Trimming took off 0 bases at V and 0 bases at J, with 4 bases between the two ends. CDR1 and CDR2 from the germline V gene are MRHNA and SNTAGT. CDR3 sequence reads: CASSDSGSTDTQYF. The CDR3 DNA reads TGTGCCAGCAGTGACTCGGGGAGCACAGATACGCAGTATTTT.

This clone has a single count. The chain is built from TRBV11-2 and TRBJ1-2, with unresolved D. Trimming pared 5 bases from V and 0 bases from J, leaving 19 bases between. This CDR3 comprises 17 residues. CDR1 and CDR2 from the germline V gene are SGHAT and FQNNGV. The DNA for the CDR3 is TGTGCCAGCAGCCTCGGACCGTCAGGTGGCCCTAACTATGGCTACACCTTC. It specifies CASSLGPSGGPNYGYTF.

The V and J genes are TRBV7-2 and TRBJ2-7; 7 bases fit TRBD2. This CDR3 contains 15 residues. Germline V CDR1 and CDR2: SGHTA, FQGNSA. V shed 1 base, J shed 4 bases, and the junction held 7 bases outside the gene matches. In nucleotides, the CDR3 is TGTGCCAGCAGCTTAGGTATTGGCGGGGGTTACGAGCAGTACTTC. Protein sequence: CASSLGIGGGYEQYF. The variable domain in full, completed from reference TRBV7-2 and TRBJ2-7, reads GAGVSQSPSNKVTEKGKDVELRCDPISGHTALYWYRQSLGQGLEFLIYFQGNSAPDKSGLPSDRFSAERTGGSVSTLTIQRTQQEDSAVYLCASSLGIGGGYEQYFGPGTRLTVT.

V and J are TRBV6-5 and TRBJ2-1; no reliable D call. Trimming shortened V by 6 bases and J by 0 bases, and 12 bases separated the two germline ends. The germline V gene has CDR1 MNHEY and CDR2 SVGAGI. The CDR3 sequence is 15 residues long. CDR3 sequence (DNA): TGTGCCAGCAGCCTCTCGGAGAGCTCCTACAATGAGCAGTTCTTC. Translating gives CASSLSESSYNEQFF.

The chain uses TRBV11-2 and TRBJ2-7, with TRBD1 as a possible D gene (6 bases). Germline V gene lookup returns CDR1 SGHAT and CDR2 FQNNGV. The CDR3 sequence is 18 residues long. Trimming pared 3 bases from V and 3 bases from J, leaving 24 bases between. The CDR3 DNA is TGTGCCAGCAGCTTGAGTCGTCGAACAGGGAAAAGACTCTACGAGCAGTACTTC. It is translated as CASSLSRRTGKRLYEQYF.

The chain is built from TRBV7-9 and TRBJ2-1, with 13 positions matching TRBD2. With 5 bases clipped from V and 4 bases from J, the junction kept 8 bases outside the gene matches. This CDR3 contains 17 residues. Per germline, CDR1 SEHNR and CDR2 FQNEAQ (reference sequence). This CDR3 is CASSPATSGGLYNEQFF. DNA of the CDR3: TGTGCCAGCAGCCCCGCGACTAGCGGGGGGCTTTACAATGAGCAGTTCTTC.

In its sample, this clone ranks as medium-sized (0.01 to 0.1%). This chain connects TRBV6-1 to TRBJ1-1; TRBD1 matches at 7 bases. Trimming at V came to 8 bases and at J to 7 bases, leaving 4 bases not matched to a gene. Germline V lookup: CDR1 MNHNS, CDR2 SASEGT. The CDR3 is made up of 11 amino acids. The CDR3 loop is CASLHRGEAFF. The CDR3 region has the DNA TGTGCCAGCCTCCACAGGGGTGAAGCTTTCTTT.

The chain links TRBV7-9 to TRBJ2-1, with D possibly being TRBD1 (5 bases). The CDR3 contains 15 residues. Trimming removed 5 bases from V and 5 bases from J, with 16 bases in between. Germline V gene lookup returns CDR1 SEHNR and CDR2 FQNEAQ (reference sequence). For the CDR3, the DNA is TGTGCCAGCAGCCCCCCAAGACAGTTAGACAATGAGCAGTTCTTC. Translating gives CASSPPRQLDNEQFF.

V is TRBV5-6 and J is TRBJ1-5, with D hard to call. V gave up 3 bases and J gave up 4 bases, with 5 bases separating them. CDR1 SGHDT and CDR2 YYEEEE come from the germline V gene. The CDR3 is 12 residues long. CDR3 bases: TGTGCCAGCAGCTCCGTAAATCAGCCCCAGCATTTT. It encodes CASSSVNQPQHF.

The genes are TRBV7-9 and TRBJ2-7, with D tentatively TRBD2 (6 bases). In germline, CDR1 is SEHNR, CDR2 FQNEAQ (reference sequence). Trimming stripped 1 base from V and 2 bases from J, with 6 bases between. CDR3 size: 13 residues. The CDR3: CASSLGTTYEQYF. As DNA, the CDR3 is TGTGCCAGCAGCTTAGGGACTACCTACGAGCAGTACTTC.

The chain combines TRBV7-6 with TRBJ2-1, with 8 nucleotides matching TRBD2. V was clipped by 1 base and J by 5 bases; unmatched bases: 7. Germline V gives CDR1 SGHVS, CDR2 FNYEAQ. The CDR3 sequence is 16 residues long. CDR3 protein: CASSLDPGGGNNEQFF. CDR3 nucleotides: TGTGCCAGCAGCTTAGACCCTGGCGGGGGGAACAATGAGCAGTTCTTC.

With respect to this clone: This may be a read error: a much more frequent sequence differs by one nucleotide. This chain connects TRBV5-6 to TRBJ2-1; D tentatively fits TRBD1 or TRBD2 (5 bases each). Trimming took 0 bases from V and 10 from J, leaving 11 bases between them. This CDR3 contains 13 residues. Looked up from germline, CDR1 is SGHDT and CDR2 is YYEEEE. The DNA of the CDR3 is TGTGCCAGCAGCTTGGGAGGGTGGGACGAGCAGTTCTTC. Protein product: CASSLGGWDEQFF.

The chain has TRBV6-6 and TRBJ1-4, with D hard to call. Per the germline V gene, CDR1 is MNHNY and CDR2 is SVGAGI (reference sequence). This CDR3 spans 15 amino acids. The germline V and J ends were trimmed by 2 bases and 6 bases, with 13 bases remaining between them. The CDR3 sequence: CASSYPHGEDEKLFF. CDR3 bases: TGTGCCAGCAGTTACCCCCACGGGGAAGATGAAAAACTGTTTTTT.

This clone is a singleton in its sample. This chain links TRBV7-6 with TRBJ2-1, with 9 bases lining up with TRBD2. Germline CDR1 is SGHVS and CDR2 is FNYEAQ. The CDR3 covers 14 residues. The trim removed 0 bases at V and 7 bases at J, leaving 1 base unmatched. The CDR3 DNA reads TGTGCCAGCAGCTTAGCGCTAGCGGGAAATGAGCAGTTCTTC. The encoded protein is CASSLALAGNEQFF. Using reference TRBV7-6 and TRBJ2-1 for the parts outside the CDR3, the full variable domain is GAGVSQSPRYKVTKRGQDVALRCDPISGHVSLYWYRQALGQGPEFLTYFNYEAQQDKSGLPNDRFSAERPEGSISTLTIQRTEQRDSAMYRCASSLALAGNEQFFGPGTRLTVL.

The chain is built from TRBV19 and TRBJ2-2; perhaps TRBD1 as D (5 bases). Germline V gene data show CDR1 as LNHDA and CDR2 as SQIVND (reference sequence). Trimming pared 6 bases from V and 3 bases from J, leaving 11 bases between. CDR3 size: 14 residues. CDR3 DNA sequence: TGTGCCAGTAGGTTCGGCAGGGACACCGGGGAGCTGTTTTTT. Protein sequence: CASRFGRDTGELFF. Complete variable domain (other parts from reference TRBV19 and TRBJ2-2): DGGITQSPKYLFRKEGQNVTLSCEQNLNHDAMYWYRQDPGQGLRLIYYSQIVNDFQKGDIAEGYSVSREKKESFPLTVTSAQKNPTAFYLCASRFGRDTGELFFGEGSRLTVL.

This sequence joins TRBV6-5 and TRBJ1-2; TRBD1 might be the D (5 bases). This CDR3 has 14 residues. Trimming left V 5 bases short and J 4 bases short, with 14 bases between. The germline CDR1 and CDR2 sequences are MNHEY and SVGAGI. As DNA, the CDR3 is TGTGCCAGCAGTCCCGAGACAGTCTTCTATGGCTACACCTTC. Protein: CASSPETVFYGYTF.

This clone showed up just once. The chain recombines TRBV10-1 with TRBJ2-3; D is unresolved. The V end was cut by 2 bases, the J end by 4 bases, with 13 bases between. The CDR3 runs to 15 residues. Germline loops: CDR1 WNHNN, CDR2 SYGVQD (reference sequence). The CDR3: CASSETTREADTQYF. The DNA of the CDR3 is TGCGCCAGCAGTGAGACAACCCGCGAGGCAGATACGCAGTATTTT.

The chain recombines TRBV7-9 with TRBJ1-1; the D is unclear. Between the trimmed V and J ends, which lost 1 base and 4 bases, there was a span of 4 bases. The CDR3 sequence is 12 residues long. The germline V gene has CDR1 SEHNR and CDR2 FQNEAQ (reference sequence). The CDR3 protein is CASSLVSTEAFF. CDR3 DNA: TGTGCCAGCAGCTTAGTGAGCACTGAAGCTTTCTTT.

This chain uses TRBV7-9 with TRBJ2-7; no reliable D call. The ends were cut back, 7 bases at V and 3 bases at J, with 13 bases in the middle. This CDR3 is 13 amino acids long. Germline assignment: CDR1 SEHNR and CDR2 FQNEAQ (reference sequence). This CDR3 reads CASTPDWDYEQYF. CDR3 nucleotides: TGTGCCAGCACCCCAGATTGGGACTACGAGCAGTACTTC.

This clone is a singleton in its sample. This chain connects TRBV27 to TRBJ2-7, with a weak D call TRBD1 (6 bases). The CDR3 is made up of 12 amino acids. V lost 2 bases and J lost 6, with 8 bases in between. Germline CDR1 reads MNHEY; CDR2 reads SMNVEV (reference sequence). This chain's CDR3 is CASSLIGGEQYF. DNA of the CDR3: TGTGCCAGCAGTTTAATAGGGGGCGAGCAGTACTTC.

This clone was recorded once. The rearrangement links TRBV2 to TRBJ2-5; 10 nucleotides match TRBD2. CDR1 is SNHLY and CDR2 is FYNNEI in the germline V gene. Trimming cost V 6 bases and J 0 bases; bases outside gene matches: 7. This CDR3 has 16 amino acids. The CDR3 is CASRGWTSGNQETQYF. In DNA, the CDR3 is TGTGCCAGCAGGGGGTGGACTAGCGGCAACCAAGAGACCCAGTACTTC.

V gene TRBV7-9 combines with J gene TRBJ1-2; 10 bases line up with TRBD1. Germline CDR1 SEHNR, CDR2 FQNEAQ (reference sequence). V shed 6 bases, J shed 2 bases, and the junction held 3 bases outside the gene matches. This CDR3 region has 14 residues. Written as DNA, the CDR3 is TGTGCCAGCAGATTGGGACAGGGGAACTATGGCTACACCTTC. Protein: CASRLGQGNYGYTF.

The V call is TRBV29-1, the J call TRBJ1-2; 7 nucleotides match TRBD1. This CDR3 is built from 15 residues. After removal of 6 bases from V and 2 bases from J, the junction contained 12 bases not matched to a gene. CDR1 and CDR2 from the germline V gene are SQVTM and ANQGSEA. CDR3 coding DNA: TGCAGCGTCCAGGGGGGGAGACTGGGGAACTATGGCTACACCTTC. Translated, it gives CSVQGGRLGNYGYTF.

Here the CDR3 DNA reads TGTGCCAGCAGCGTCGGGCCTCCAAGCAGCTCCGAGCAGTACTTC. This encodes CASSVGPPSSSEQYF. The rearrangement links TRBV5-5 to TRBJ2-7; D is undetermined. Germline V gene data show CDR1 as SGHKS and CDR2 as YYEKEE (reference sequence). Trimming cost V 4 bases and J 6 bases, with 20 bases left between them. The CDR3 has 15 residues.

This chain connects TRBV7-6 to TRBJ2-5; 8 positions match TRBD1. The CDR3 consists of 15 residues. The trim removed 2 bases at V and 5 bases at J, leaving 7 bases unmatched. Germline CDR1 and CDR2: SGHVS and FNYEAQ. CDR3 DNA: TGTGCCAGCAGCTTAACCCGACAGGGGAACGAGACCCAGTACTTC. It yields the protein CASSLTRQGNETQYF.

This chain links TRBV2 with TRBJ2-7; D uncertain. There are 11 residues in the CDR3. Trimming removed 8 bases at V and 0 bases at J, with 5 bases between. Per germline, CDR1 SNHLY and CDR2 FYNNEI. The CDR3 loop reads CASSSSYEQYF. CDR3 nucleotides: TGTGCCAGCTCAAGCTCCTACGAGCAGTACTTC.

The V gene is TRBV23-1, the J gene TRBJ2-7, with 10 bases lining up with TRBD1. TRBV23-1 is noted as an ORF with a role that remains uncertain. This CDR3 contains 17 residues. Trimming cost V 0 bases and J 5 bases; bases outside gene matches: 10. The CDR3 DNA is TGCGCCAGCAGTCAATCGGGCCCCGACAGGGGGCGCCACGAGCAGTACTTC. This sequence encodes CASSQSGPDRGRHEQYF.

The chain is built from TRBV19 and TRBJ1-5; 12 bases are shared with TRBD1. The V gene end was trimmed by 4 bases and the J gene end by 1 base; junction bases not matched to a gene: 11. This CDR3 is built from 19 residues. CDR1 and CDR2 from the germline V gene are LNHDA and SQIVND (reference sequence). CDR3 nucleotides: TGTGCCAGTAGTACCTCCGGGACAGGGGGCCCGGGCAGCAATCAGCCCCAGCATTTT. Its translation is CASSTSGTGGPGSNQPQHF.

V usage is TRBV27 and J usage is TRBJ2-5; either TRBD1 or TRBD2 may fit D (5 bases each). TRBJ2-7 explains the end of the DNA better; the J call may be wrong. CDR1 and CDR2 from the germline V gene are MNHEY and SMNVEV (reference sequence). CDR3 length: 16 amino acids. The CDR3 protein is CASSFSGTGSSYEQYF. CDR3 nucleotides: TGTGCCAGCAGTTTTTCGGGGACCGGGTCTTCCTACGAGCAGTACTTC.

In its sample, this clone was seen once. The V and J genes are TRBV5-6 and TRBJ2-1; D is possibly TRBD1 or TRBD2 (6 bases each). The V gene lost 4 bases and the J gene lost 5 bases, with 13 bases spanning the gap. In germline, CDR1 is SGHDT, CDR2 YYEEEE. The CDR3 has 14 amino acids. The CDR3, as DNA: TGTGCCAGCAGCCAAGGGGGGCTCGACAATGAGCAGTTCTTC. Protein sequence: CASSQGGLDNEQFF.